This is a list of T cell receptor beta chains from one sample in a study of response to subunit inactivated influenza vaccine. TCRdb re-called the RT-PCR reads with MiXCR, one entry per CDR3 protein. The table shows some 640,000 distinct CDR3 sequences, with more than 11% occurring only once. Sequencing used PBMCs from blood, obtained around 14 days before vaccination. Receptors were obtained from a man between 45 and 60 years old who received an inactivated influenza vaccine. Each CDR3 is given with its conserved first and last residue. D genes are given only for firm matches. Rows may omit the clone size; those that give it use once, few, many or a size class.

D gene,clone size,V gene,J gene,CDR3 protein,CDR3 DNA
TRBD2,few,TRBV20-1,TRBJ2-7,CSARVASGLGSYEQYF,TGCAGTGCTAGAGTGGCTAGCGGGCTGGGGTCCTACGAGCAGTACTTC
NA,few,TRBV7-8,TRBJ2-3,CASSLVQGIRDTQYF,TGTGCCAGCAGCTTAGTGCAGGGAATAAGAGATACGCAGTATTTT
NA,few,TRBV20-1,TRBJ1-5,CSAREGGGLGNQPQHF,TGCAGTGCTAGAGAGGGGGGGGGTTTGGGCAATCAGCCCCAGCATTTT
TRBD2,NA,TRBV7-9,TRBJ2-1,CASSLEAGGFF,TGTGCCAGCAGCTTAGAGGCGGGGGGGTTCTTC
NA,NA,TRBV6-6,TRBJ2-7,CASSYFSDEQYF,TGTGCCAGCAGTTACTTCTCAGACGAGCAGTACTTC
TRBD1,many,TRBV7-9,TRBJ1-4,CASSITGTGNRHEKLFF,TGTGCCAGCAGCATAACCGGGACAGGGAACCGACATGAAAAACTGTTTTTT
NA,many,TRBV24-1,TRBJ1-6,CATSWGYNSPLHF,TGTGCCACCTCGTGGGGCTATAATTCACCCCTCCACTTT
NA,NA,TRBV7-9,TRBJ1-5,CASSLGIQPQHF,TGTGCCAGCAGCTTGGGAATCCAGCCCCAGCATTTT
TRBD2,NA,TRBV24-1,TRBJ2-1,CATSDFSGRANNEQFF,TGTGCCACCAGTGATTTCAGCGGGAGGGCAAACAATGAGCAGTTCTTC
NA,many,TRBV25-1,TRBJ2-4,CASKGGNIQYF,TGTGCCAGCAAGGGGGGAAACATTCAGTACTTC
TRBD1,NA,TRBV10-3,TRBJ1-6,CAISEIDRGGSPLHF,TGTGCCATCAGTGAGATTGACAGGGGTGGATCACCCCTCCACTTT
NA,NA,TRBV20-1,TRBJ2-1,CSAWHSASINNEQFF,TGCAGTGCTTGGCATTCGGCTAGTATAAACAATGAGCAGTTCTTC
TRBD1,few,TRBV18,TRBJ2-3,CASSPPVRGRTDTQYF,TGTGCCAGCTCACCACCTGTCAGGGGGCGCACAGATACGCAGTATTTT
NA,many,TRBV5-5,TRBJ2-2,CASSFRGPGELFF,TGTGCCAGCAGCTTCAGAGGGCCCGGGGAGCTGTTTTTT
NA,few,TRBV5-6,TRBJ2-1,CASSPDTGSYNEQFF,TGTGCCAGCAGCCCGGACACCGGCTCCTACAATGAGCAGTTCTTC
TRBD1,NA,TRBV28,TRBJ1-3,CASGQVSGNTIYF,TGTGCCAGCGGACAGGTCTCTGGAAACACCATATATTTT
NA,many,TRBV20-1,TRBJ2-5,CSARDLGMETQYF,TGCAGTGCTAGAGATCTGGGTATGGAGACCCAGTACTTC
NA,NA,TRBV18,TRBJ2-2,CASSVVRNTGELFF,TGTGCCAGCTCGGTAGTGCGGAACACCGGGGAGCTGTTTTTT
NA,NA,TRBV3-1,TRBJ1-6,CASGTDHNSPLHF,TGTGCCAGCGGGACGGATCATAATTCACCCCTCCACTTT
NA,NA,TRBV7-9,TRBJ2-1,CASGGGQPTYNEQFF,TGTGCCAGCGGCGGTGGACAGCCCACCTACAATGAGCAGTTCTTC
NA,NA,TRBV12-3/TRBV12-4,TRBJ1-2,CASSSWNFNYGYTF,TGTGCCAGCAGTTCTTGGAATTTTAACTATGGCTACACCTTC
TRBD2,few,TRBV20-1,TRBJ2-7,CSADRLAGGFDEQYF,TGCAGTGCCGACAGACTAGCGGGAGGATTCGACGAGCAGTACTTC
TRBD2,many,TRBV7-9,TRBJ2-1,CASSPLRGRAVHEQFF,TGTGCCAGCAGCCCCCTACGCGGGAGGGCCGTGCATGAGCAGTTCTTC
NA,NA,TRBV20-1,TRBJ2-1,CSATVNGEQFF,TGCAGTGCAACCGTGAACGGTGAGCAGTTCTTC
NA,NA,TRBV3-1,TRBJ1-4,CASWQAGEKLFF,TGTGCCAGCTGGCAGGCCGGCGAAAAACTGTTTTTT
NA,NA,TRBV7-9,TRBJ2-3,CASSSGFTSTDTQYF,TGTGCCAGCAGCTCCGGTTTCACTAGCACAGATACGCAGTATTTT
NA,NA,TRBV5-4,TRBJ2-4,CASSLVALAGVQNIQYF,TGTGCCAGCAGCTTGGTAGCGTTGGCAGGGGTCCAAAACATTCAGTACTTC
NA,many,TRBV11-2,TRBJ1-5,CASSLSPTLDQPQHF,TGTGCCAGCAGCTTATCTCCGACCCTCGATCAGCCCCAGCATTTT
NA,few,TRBV5-5,TRBJ1-2,CASSPTAGASNYGYTF,TGTGCCAGCAGCCCCACCGCGGGGGCTTCTAACTATGGCTACACCTTC
TRBD2,few,TRBV29-1,TRBJ2-3,CSAGGAEADTQYF,TGCAGCGCCGGGGGGGCCGAGGCAGATACGCAGTATTTT
TRBD1,NA,TRBV15,TRBJ2-7,CTTSTSETGFEGEQYF,TGTACCACCAGCACCTCGGAGACAGGGTTTGAGGGCGAGCAGTACTTC
NA,many,TRBV6-5,TRBJ2-7,CASSYSRGSYEQYF,TGTGCCAGCAGTTACTCAAGGGGGTCCTACGAGCAGTACTTC
NA,NA,TRBV2,TRBJ1-1,CASTLYWSRTEAFF,TGTGCCAGCACCCTATACTGGAGTCGGACTGAAGCTTTCTTT
TRBD1,NA,TRBV18,TRBJ1-1,CASSRGQAGTEAFF,TGTGCCAGCTCACGGGGACAGGCAGGAACTGAAGCTTTCTTT
TRBD2,NA,TRBV4-2,TRBJ2-1,CASSQDAGASKTF,TGTGCCAGCAGCCAAGATGCGGGAGCTTCAAAAACCTTC
TRBD2,NA,TRBV5-1,TRBJ2-7,CASSSPLAGLYEQYF,TGCGCCAGCAGCTCCCCTCTAGCGGGGCTATACGAGCAGTACTTC
NA,NA,TRBV13,TRBJ2-1,CASSAGLNEQFF,TGTGCCAGCAGCGCGGGATTGAATGAGCAGTTCTTC
TRBD2,NA,TRBV29-1,TRBJ2-1,CSARTGTSGWMDEQFF,TGCAGCGCGAGAACTGGGACTAGCGGGTGGATGGATGAGCAGTTCTTC
NA,NA,TRBV20-1,TRBJ2-6,CSCGVPGANVLTF,TGCAGCTGCGGGGTCCCTGGGGCCAACGTCCTGACTTTC
NA,many,TRBV7-2,TRBJ2-3,CASSLLGPDTQYF,TGTGCCAGCAGCTTACTGGGACCTGATACGCAGTATTTT
NA,few,TRBV5-6,TRBJ2-2,CASSFGPGVNTGELFF,TGTGCCAGCAGCTTCGGACCCGGGGTTAACACCGGGGAGCTGTTTTTT
TRBD1,NA,TRBV30,TRBJ1-6,CAWSVRGSDRVCSPLHF,TGTGCCTGGAGTGTACGAGGTTCGGACAGGGTTTGCTCACCCCTCCACTTT
NA,many,TRBV5-1,TRBJ2-3,CASSSSDADTQYF,TGCGCCAGCAGCTCCTCAGACGCAGATACGCAGTATTTT
NA,once,TRBV7-9,TRBJ2-7,CASSSPQGRAAYEQYF,TGTGCCAGCAGCTCCCCGCAGGGGAGGGCTGCCTACGAGCAGTACTTC
TRBD2,NA,TRBV11-1,TRBJ2-3,CASSLRISGTSGGAFSDTQYF,TGTGCCAGCAGCTTACGCATCTCCGGGACTAGCGGGGGGGCGTTCTCGGATACGCAGTATTTT
NA,few,TRBV11-2,TRBJ1-6,CASSLRRGSPLHF,TGTGCCAGCAGCTTACGACGGGGTTCACCCCTCCACTTT
NA,NA,TRBV11-2,TRBJ2-7,CASSSLKFSYEQYF,TGTGCCAGCAGCTCCCTGAAATTCTCCTACGAGCAGTACTTC
TRBD2,NA,TRBV2,TRBJ2-5,CASSKLAGEETQYF,TGTGCCAGCAGCAAGCTAGCGGGGGAAGAGACCCAGTACTTC
NA,NA,TRBV29-1,TRBJ2-1,CSVEGEWTAPYNEQFF,TGCAGCGTTGAAGGGGAATGGACGGCCCCCTACAATGAGCAGTTCTTC
NA,NA,TRBV10-3,TRBJ2-7,CAISWGLRDGYEQYF,TGTGCCATCAGTTGGGGTCTCCGGGACGGCTACGAGCAGTACTTC
NA,once,TRBV5-6,TRBJ1-5,CARSEDVYAPQHF,TGTGCCCGCAGCGAGGACGTTTATGCGCCCCAGCATTTT